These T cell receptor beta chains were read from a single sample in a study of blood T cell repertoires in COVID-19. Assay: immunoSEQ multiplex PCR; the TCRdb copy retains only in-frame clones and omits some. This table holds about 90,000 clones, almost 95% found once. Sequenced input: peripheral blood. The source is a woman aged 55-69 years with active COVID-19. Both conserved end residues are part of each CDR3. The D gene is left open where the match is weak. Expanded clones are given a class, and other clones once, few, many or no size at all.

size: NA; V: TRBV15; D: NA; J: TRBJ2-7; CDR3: CATSSPRLSGRGYEQYF; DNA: TGTGCCACCAGCAGCCCGCGGCTTAGCGGAAGAGGATACGAGCAGTACTTC
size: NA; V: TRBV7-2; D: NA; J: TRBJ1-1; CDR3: CASSSPGQARGAFF; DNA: TGTGCCAGCAGCTCCCCGGGACAAGCCAGGGGAGCTTTCTTT
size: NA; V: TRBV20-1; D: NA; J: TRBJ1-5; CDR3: CSASTGTSHQPQHF; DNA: TGCAGTGCTAGTACCGGGACAAGCCATCAGCCCCAGCATTTT
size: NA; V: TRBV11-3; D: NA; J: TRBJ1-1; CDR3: CASSKGGTEAFF; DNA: TGTGCCAGCAGCAAGGGAGGAACTGAAGCTTTCTTT
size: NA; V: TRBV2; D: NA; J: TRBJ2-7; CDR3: CASSEGRIRTYAYEQYF; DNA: TGTGCCAGCAGTGAAGGGCGGATTAGGACATACGCATACGAGCAGTACTTC
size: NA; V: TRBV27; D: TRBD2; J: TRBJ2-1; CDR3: CASRERTSGNNEQFF; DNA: TGTGCCAGCAGGGAAAGGACTAGCGGGAACAATGAGCAGTTCTTC
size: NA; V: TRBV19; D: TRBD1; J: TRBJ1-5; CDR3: CASRPQGAWQPQHF; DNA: TGTGCCAGTAGGCCGCAGGGGGCTTGGCAGCCCCAGCATTTT
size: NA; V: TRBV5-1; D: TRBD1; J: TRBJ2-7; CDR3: CASSPDRNYEQYF; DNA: TGCGCCAGCAGCCCGGACAGGAACTACGAGCAGTACTTC
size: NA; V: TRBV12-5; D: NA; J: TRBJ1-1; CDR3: CASGFSYEGERKTEAFF; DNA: TGTGCTAGTGGTTTCTCCTATGAGGGGGAAAGAAAAACTGAAGCTTTCTTT
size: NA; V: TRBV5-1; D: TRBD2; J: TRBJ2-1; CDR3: CASSFTSGSSYNEQFF; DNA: TGCGCCAGCAGCTTCACTAGCGGAAGCTCCTACAATGAGCAGTTCTTC
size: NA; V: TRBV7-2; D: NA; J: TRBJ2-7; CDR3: CASSKDRFSYEQYF; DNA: TGTGCCAGCAGTAAAGACAGGTTTTCCTACGAGCAGTACTTC
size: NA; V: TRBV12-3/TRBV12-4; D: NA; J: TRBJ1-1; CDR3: CASSLYRATEAFF; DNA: TGTGCCAGCAGTTTATACAGGGCCACTGAAGCTTTCTTT
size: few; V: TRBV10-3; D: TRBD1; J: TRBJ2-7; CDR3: CAISENPRQGYEQYF; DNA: TGTGCCATCAGTGAGAATCCCAGACAGGGCTACGAGCAGTACTTC
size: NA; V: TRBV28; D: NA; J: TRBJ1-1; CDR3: CASNLEATEAFF; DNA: TGTGCCAGCAATCTGGAGGCAACTGAAGCTTTCTTT
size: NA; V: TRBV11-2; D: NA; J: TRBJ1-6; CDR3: CASSLLRDNSPLHF; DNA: TGTGCCAGCAGCTTACTACGGGATAATTCACCCCTCCACTTT
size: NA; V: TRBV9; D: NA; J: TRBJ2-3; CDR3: CASSVAGTSSTDTQYF; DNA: TGTGCCAGCAGCGTCGCCGGGACTTCTAGCACAGATACGCAGTATTTT
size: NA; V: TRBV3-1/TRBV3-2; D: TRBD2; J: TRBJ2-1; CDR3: CASSQVLAGANEQFF; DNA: TGTGCCAGCAGCCAAGTATTAGCGGGAGCTAATGAGCAGTTCTTC
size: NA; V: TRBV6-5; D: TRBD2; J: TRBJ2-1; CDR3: CASRLAGGRGNEQFF; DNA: TGTGCCAGCAGGTTAGCGGGGGGCCGCGGCAATGAGCAGTTCTTC
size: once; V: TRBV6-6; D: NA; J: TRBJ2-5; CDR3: CASSRDSETQYF; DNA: TGTGCCAGCAGCAGGGATTCGGAGACCCAGTACTTC
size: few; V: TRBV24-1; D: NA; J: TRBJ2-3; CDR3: CATSDFGGSTDTQYF; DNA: TGTGCCACCAGTGATTTCGGGGGTTCCACAGATACGCAGTATTTT
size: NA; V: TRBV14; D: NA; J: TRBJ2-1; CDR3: CASSHGITYNEQFF; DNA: TGTGCCAGCAGCCACGGGATTACCTACAATGAGCAGTTCTTC
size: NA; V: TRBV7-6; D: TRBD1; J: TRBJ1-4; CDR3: CASSFSRGHEKLFF; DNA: TGTGCCAGCAGCTTCAGCAGGGGGCATGAAAAACTGTTTTTT
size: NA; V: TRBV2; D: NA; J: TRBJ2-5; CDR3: CASSEQGIHQETQYF; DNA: TGTGCCAGCAGTGAACAGGGGATTCATCAAGAGACCCAGTACTTC
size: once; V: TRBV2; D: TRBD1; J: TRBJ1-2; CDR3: CASSAGQYGYTF; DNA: TGTGCCAGCAGTGCGGGACAGTATGGCTACACCTTC
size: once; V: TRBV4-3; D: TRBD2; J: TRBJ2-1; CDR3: CASSQEGSGGYNEQFF; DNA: TGCGCCAGCAGCCAAGAGGGTAGCGGGGGGTATAATGAGCAGTTCTTC
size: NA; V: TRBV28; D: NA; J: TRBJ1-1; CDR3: CASSLLSTEAFF; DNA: TGTGCCAGCAGTTTATTGAGCACTGAAGCTTTCTTT
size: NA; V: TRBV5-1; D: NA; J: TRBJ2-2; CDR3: CASSFLQGDTGELFF; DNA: TGCGCCAGCAGCTTTTTACAGGGTGACACCGGGGAGCTGTTTTTT
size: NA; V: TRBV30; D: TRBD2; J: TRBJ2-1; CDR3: CAWSVVAGAHNEQFF; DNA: TGTGCCTGGAGTGTGGTAGCGGGAGCCCACAATGAGCAGTTCTTC
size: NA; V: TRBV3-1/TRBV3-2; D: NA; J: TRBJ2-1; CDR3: CASSPPSAPQHEQFF; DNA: TGTGCCAGCAGCCCCCCCAGCGCGCCCCAGCATGAGCAGTTCTTC
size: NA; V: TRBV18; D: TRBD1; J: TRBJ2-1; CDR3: CASSLDRGLGDEQFF; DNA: TGTGCCAGCTCGCTGGACAGGGGGCTGGGTGATGAGCAGTTCTTC
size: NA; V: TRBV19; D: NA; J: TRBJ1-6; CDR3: CASSIDPARVYNSPLHF; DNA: TGTGCCAGTAGTATAGATCCCGCCAGGGTCTATAATTCACCCCTCCACTTT
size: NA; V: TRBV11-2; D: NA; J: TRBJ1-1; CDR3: CASSVGLNTEAFF; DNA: TGTGCCAGCAGCGTGGGCCTGAACACTGAAGCTTTCTTT
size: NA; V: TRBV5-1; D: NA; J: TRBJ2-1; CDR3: CASSLEPSGYNEQFF; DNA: TGCGCCAGCAGCTTGGAGCCGTCAGGGTACAATGAGCAGTTCTTC
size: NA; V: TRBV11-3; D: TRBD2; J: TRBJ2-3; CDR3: CASSPRTSSSHTQYF; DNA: TGTGCCAGCAGCCCCCGGACTAGCTCGTCCCATACGCAGTATTTT
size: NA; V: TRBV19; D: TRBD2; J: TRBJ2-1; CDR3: CASSIGSRGGRYNEQFF; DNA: TGTGCCAGTAGTATAGGAAGTCGGGGGGGGCGCTACAATGAGCAGTTCTTC
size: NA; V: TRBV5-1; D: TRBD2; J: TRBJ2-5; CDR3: CASSRLGLGETQYF; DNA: TGCGCCAGCAGCAGACTGGGACTAGGAGAGACCCAGTACTTC
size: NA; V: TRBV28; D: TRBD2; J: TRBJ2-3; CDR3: CASSLGGTSGRRADTQYF; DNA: TGTGCCAGCAGTTTAGGGGGGACTAGCGGGAGACGGGCAGATACGCAGTATTTT
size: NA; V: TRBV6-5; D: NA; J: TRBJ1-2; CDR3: CASSTQINYGYTF; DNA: TGTGCCAGCAGCACACAGATTAACTATGGCTACACCTTC
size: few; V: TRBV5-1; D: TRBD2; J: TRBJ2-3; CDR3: CASSLGTSGRVGTDTQYF; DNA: TGCGCCAGCAGCCTCGGGACTAGCGGGAGGGTGGGGACAGATACGCAGTATTTT
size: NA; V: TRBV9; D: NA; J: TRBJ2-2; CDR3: CASSVVGGSGPGELFF; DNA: TGTGCCAGCAGCGTAGTCGGCGGGTCCGGCCCCGGGGAGCTGTTTTTT
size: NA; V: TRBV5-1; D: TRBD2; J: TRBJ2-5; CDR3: CASSLGTSGTGETQYF; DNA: TGCGCCAGCAGCTTGGGGACTAGCGGAACGGGGGAGACCCAGTACTTC
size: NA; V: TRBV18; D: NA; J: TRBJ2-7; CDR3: CASSLALDEQYF; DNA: TGTGCCAGCTCACTCGCACTAGACGAGCAGTACTTC
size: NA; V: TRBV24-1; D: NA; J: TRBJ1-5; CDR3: CATSDRTPLSNQPQHF; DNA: TGTGCCACCAGTGATCGGACACCTCTTAGCAATCAGCCCCAGCATTTT
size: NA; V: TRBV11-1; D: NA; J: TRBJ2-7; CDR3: CASSLGRDIYEQYF; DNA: TGTGCCAGCAGCTTAGGGCGGGATATCTACGAGCAGTACTTC
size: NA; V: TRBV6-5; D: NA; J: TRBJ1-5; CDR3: CASSFNRDNNQPQHF; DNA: TGTGCCAGCAGCTTTAACCGGGACAACAATCAGCCCCAGCATTTT
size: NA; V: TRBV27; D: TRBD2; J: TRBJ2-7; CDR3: CASSKRLAGTYEQYF; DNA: TGTGCCAGCAGTAAACGACTAGCGGGAACCTACGAGCAGTACTTC
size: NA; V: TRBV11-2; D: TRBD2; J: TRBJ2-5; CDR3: CASSLGGLAGETQYF; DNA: TGTGCCAGCAGCTTAGGGGGACTAGCGGGTGAGACCCAGTACTTC
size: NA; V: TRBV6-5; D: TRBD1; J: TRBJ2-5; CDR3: CASTPGQGASETQYF; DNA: TGTGCCAGCACCCCGGGACAGGGGGCGTCGGAGACCCAGTACTTC
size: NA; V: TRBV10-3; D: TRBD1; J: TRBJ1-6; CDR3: CAIRDRDSPLHF; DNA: TGTGCCATCAGAGACAGGGATTCACCCCTCCACTTT
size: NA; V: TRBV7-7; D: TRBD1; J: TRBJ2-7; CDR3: CASSFTDRGPYEQYF; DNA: TGTGCCAGCAGCTTTACGGACAGGGGGCCTTACGAGCAGTACTTC
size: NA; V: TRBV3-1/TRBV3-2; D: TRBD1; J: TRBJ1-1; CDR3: CASSQGQVMNTEAFF; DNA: TGTGCCAGCAGCCAGGGACAGGTCATGAACACTGAAGCTTTCTTT
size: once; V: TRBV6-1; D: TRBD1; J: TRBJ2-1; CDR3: CASSLDRGAYNEQFF; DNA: TGTGCCAGCAGTCTCGACAGGGGAGCCTACAATGAGCAGTTCTTC
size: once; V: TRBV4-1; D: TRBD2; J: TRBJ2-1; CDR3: CASSQGTSGGAYNEQFF; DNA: TGCGCCAGCAGCCAAGGTACTAGCGGGGGGGCCTACAATGAGCAGTTCTTC
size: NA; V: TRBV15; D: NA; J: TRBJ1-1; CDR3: CATSRGGSTEAFF; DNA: TGTGCCACCAGCCGGGGGGGCAGCACTGAAGCTTTCTTT
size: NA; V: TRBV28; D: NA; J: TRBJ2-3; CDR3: CASSTSFSTDTQYF; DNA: TGTGCCAGCAGTACTAGCTTCAGCACAGATACGCAGTATTTT
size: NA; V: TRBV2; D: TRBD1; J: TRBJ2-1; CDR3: CASRNIQGSQNEQFF; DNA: TGTGCCAGCAGGAACATACAGGGGTCTCAGAATGAGCAGTTCTTC
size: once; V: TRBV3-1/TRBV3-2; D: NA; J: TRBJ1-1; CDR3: CASSQDPGDEAFF; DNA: TGTGCCAGCAGCCAAGACCCAGGGGACGAAGCTTTCTTT
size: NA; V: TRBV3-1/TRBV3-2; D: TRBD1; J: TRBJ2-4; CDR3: CASSQDEQGEPKNIQYF; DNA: TGTGCCAGCAGCCAAGATGAACAGGGGGAACCCAAAAACATTCAGTACTTC
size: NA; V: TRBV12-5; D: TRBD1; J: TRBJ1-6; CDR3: CASGLKRPGQGNSPLHF; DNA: TGTGCTAGTGGTTTGAAGCGACCGGGACAGGGTAATTCACCCCTCCACTTT